This passage covers 9 T cell receptor beta chains from one sample sequenced in a study of T cells expressing NK-cell markers. After re-calling the 5' RACE reads, TCRdb lists one entry per CDR3 protein, DNA absent. The table for this sample gives 550,000 to 600,000 distinct CDR3 sequences. The material sequenced was blood T cells: a sorted CD56 or NKG2C T cell subset, CD4+ or CD8+ T cells, or bulk PBMC T cells (not recorded which). The receptors stem from a man between 18 and 35 years old in good health.

The chain has TRBV11-2 and TRBJ2-3; TCRdb picks TRBD1, but there is no DNA to check that call. Germline CDR1 and CDR2: SGHAT and FQNNGV. This CDR3 comprises 16 residues. This CDR3 reads CASSPNPGLSTDTQYF. Drawing the rest from reference TRBV11-2 and TRBJ2-3, the complete variable domain is EAGVAQSPRYKIIEKRQSVAFWCNPISGHATLYWYQQILGQGPKLLIQFQNNGVVDDSQLPKDRFSAERLKGVDSTLKIQPAKLEDSAVYLCASSPNPGLSTDTQYFGPGTRLTVL.

This chain connects TRBV5-1 to TRBJ1-2. Germline CDR1 and CDR2: SGHRS and YFSETQ. This CDR3 contains 13 residues. CDR3 sequence: CASSVDADYGYTF.

V gene TRBV7-9 combines with J gene TRBJ1-1; checking the TCRdb D call of TRBD1 is not possible without DNA. The CDR3 covers 14 residues. Germline values: CDR1 SEHNR, CDR2 FQNEAQ (reference sequence). Here the CDR3 reads CASSKGARGTEAFF.

The chain recombines TRBV28 with TRBJ2-3; TCRdb picks TRBD1, but there is no DNA to check that call. The CDR3 extends over 15 amino acids. Germline CDR1 is MDHEN and CDR2 is SYDVKM. CDR3: CASRGGQGGSDTQYF.

This chain connects TRBV4-1 to TRBJ2-3; TCRdb gives TRBD2 as the D gene, but with no DNA this cannot be confirmed. This CDR3 contains 17 residues. Germline CDR1 is MGHRA and CDR2 is YSYEKL. The CDR3 spells CASSHFLGSGSVDTQYF.

This chain joins TRBV18 and TRBJ1-5. The length of the CDR3 is 15 residues. Germline assignment: CDR1 KGHSH and CDR2 LQKENI. Here the CDR3 reads CASSPVGTGGQPQHF.

V and J are TRBV9 and TRBJ2-1; the D call of TRBD2 rests on TCRdb alone, since no DNA is present to check it. Per the germline V gene, CDR1 is SGDLS and CDR2 is YYNGEE. The CDR3 is made up of 15 amino acids. Here the CDR3 reads CASSVGGLASNEQFF. Based on the CDR3 plus reference TRBV9 and TRBJ2-1, the full variable domain is DSGVTQTPKHLITATGQRVTLRCSPRSGDLSVYWYQQSLDQGLQFLIQYYNGEERAKGNILERFSAQQFPDLHSELNLSSLELGDSALYFCASSVGGLASNEQFFGPGTRLTVL.

The rearrangement uses TRBV12-3 or TRBV12-4 and TRBJ2-2; the TRBD1 assignment by TCRdb is unverifiable without DNA. The CDR3 sequence is 19 residues long. This CDR3 is CASSFQPPIGGWFAGELFF.

V and J are TRBV11-2 and TRBJ2-2; checking the TCRdb D call of TRBD2 is not possible without DNA. Germline V gene sequence: CDR1 SGHAT, CDR2 FQNNGV. This CDR3 has 18 residues. CDR3 residues: CASSYSRLAGGPTGELFF.